Below are 26 T cell receptor beta chains sequenced from a single sample in a study of CD8+ T cells in alopecia areata. As the sequencing template, cDNA was produced by extracting RNA and reverse transcribing it. Produced via immunoSEQ multiplex PCR; TCRdb's table is partial and in-frame only. The data contain about 190,000 clones, more than 55% of them singletons. Specified treatment: oral pan-JAK inhibitor, 5-10 mg twice daily. The source material was CD4+ T cells sorted from blood, sampled at approximately week 49, from a patient treated with tofacitinib. The receptors here all came from a human donor with alopecia areata.

This clone was observed a few times. The chain links TRBV19 to TRBJ2-3, with 8 nucleotides matching TRBD1. The germline V gene has CDR1 LNHDA and CDR2 SQIVND (reference sequence). The CDR3 runs to 15 residues. The trim removed 4 bases at V and 6 bases at J, leaving 9 bases unmatched. The CDR3 loop is CASSKRAGGRDTQYF. In nucleotides, the CDR3 is TGTGCCAGTAGTAAGCGGGCAGGGGGCAGGGATACGCAGTATTTT.

This chain uses TRBV29-1 with TRBJ2-7; D remains ambiguous. Germline assignment: CDR1 SQVTM and CDR2 ANQGSEA. V was clipped by 7 bases and J by 5 bases, with 18 bases between them. CDR3 length: 13 residues. For the CDR3, the DNA is TGCAGCGCACGAGACCCGATCCGGGACGAGCAGTACTTC. This codes for CSARDPIRDEQYF.

This clone was seen at least ten times. The chain is built from TRBV29-1 and TRBJ1-4; TRBD1 agrees at 8 bases. Germline loops: CDR1 SQVTM, CDR2 ANQGSEA. Trimming cost V 4 bases and J 8 bases; bases outside gene matches: 6. The CDR3 is 13 amino acids. This chain's CDR3 is CSVATGDREKLFF. The CDR3 nucleotides read TGCAGCGTTGCCACAGGGGACAGGGAAAAACTGTTTTTT.

The chain couples TRBV30 to TRBJ1-1; the D gene is possibly TRBD1 (5 bases). CDR1 is GTSNPN, CDR2 SVGIG, per germline (reference sequence). The CDR3 loop spans 16 amino acids. Between the trimmed V and J ends, which lost 3 bases and 3 bases, there was a span of 20 bases. The CDR3 is CAWSAWGSEGHTEAFF. The CDR3 DNA reads as TGTGCCTGGAGCGCCTGGGGCAGTGAGGGGCACACTGAAGCTTTCTTT.

This clone was detected many times. V usage is TRBV14 and J usage is TRBJ1-1; no clear D. This CDR3 is built from 13 residues. V was cut by 1 base and J by 8 bases, with 11 bases left in between. Germline V gene data show CDR1 as SGHDN and CDR2 as FVKESK. The CDR3 is CASSQGVWTEAFF. The CDR3 bases are TGTGCCAGCAGCCAAGGGGTTTGGACCGAAGCTTTCTTT.

The chain carries TRBV14 and TRBJ2-3; TRBD2 matches 7 bases. This CDR3 is 14 amino acids long. J lost 4 bases, V lost 2 bases, and 3 bases had no gene match. Germline-derived CDR1 and CDR2 are SGHDN and FVKESK. The CDR3 loop reads CASSQRGVSDTQYF. The CDR3 coding sequence is TGTGCCAGCAGCCAACGGGGGGTATCAGATACGCAGTATTTT.

This clone came up once. The chain couples TRBV30 to TRBJ2-6; either TRBD1 or TRBD2 may supply D (5 bases each). This CDR3 region has 12 residues. V lost 8 bases and J lost 4, with 9 bases in between. Germline CDR1 GTSNPN, CDR2 SVGIG (reference sequence). CDR3 residues: CAGTAGANVLTF. CDR3 DNA: TGTGCCGGGACGGCGGGGGCCAACGTCCTGACTTTC.

This clone was picked up a small number of times. The chain links TRBV30 to TRBJ2-5; D remains unclear. The CDR3 runs to 11 residues. Trimming pared 3 bases from V and 5 bases from J, leaving 7 bases between. Germline V gene sequence: CDR1 GTSNPN, CDR2 SVGIG (reference sequence). CDR3 in DNA: TGTGCCTGGAGGTCTGGGGAGACCCAGTACTTC. It encodes CAWRSGETQYF. Full variable domain (outside the CDR3, taken from reference TRBV30 and TRBJ2-5): SQTIHQWPATLVQPVGSPLSLECTVEGTSNPNLYWYRQAAGRGLQLLFYSVGIGQISSEVPQNLSASRPQDRQFILSSKKLLLSDSGFYLCAWRSGETQYFGPGTRLLVL.

The chain employs TRBV4-3 and TRBJ1-1; D perhaps matches TRBD1 (5 bases). Germline V CDR1 and CDR2: LGHNA, YSLEER. The CDR3 contains 15 residues. The germline V and J ends were trimmed by 0 bases and 5 bases, with 13 bases remaining between them. DNA of the CDR3: TGCGCCAGCAGCCAAGAACACAGGCTTCGGACTGAAGCTTTCTTT. It translates to CASSQEHRLRTEAFF.

This CDR3 reads CASVRFDNSPLHF. The CDR3 bases are TGTGCCAGCGTGAGATTTGATAATTCACCCCTCCACTTT. The V call is TRBV5-6, the J call TRBJ1-6; D is undetermined. Trimming took 7 bases from V and 5 from J, leaving 10 bases between them. CDR3 length: 13 amino acids. Germline values: CDR1 SGHDT, CDR2 YYEEEE.

The rearrangement joins TRBV7-9 to TRBJ1-2; D not resolved. Germline lookup yields CDR1 SEHNR and CDR2 FQNEAQ (reference sequence). CDR3 length: 13 amino acids. The V end was cut by 1 base, the J end by 5 bases, with 8 bases between. CDR3 bases: TGTGCCAGCAGCTTAGAGTCTGCGTATGGCTACACCTTC. This gives the protein CASSLESAYGYTF.

The chain joins TRBV29-1 to TRBJ1-1; D remains ambiguous. CDR1 and CDR2 from the germline V gene are SQVTM and ANQGSEA. V lost 7 bases to trimming and J lost 6 bases, with 18 bases between them. This CDR3 comprises 13 residues. CDR3 DNA: TGCAGCGAGCACGGTCTGGGTAACGCTGAAGCTTTCTTT. Protein: CSEHGLGNAEAFF. Full variable domain (missing parts from reference TRBV29-1 and TRBJ1-1): SAVISQKPSRDICQRGTSLTIQCQVDSQVTMMFWYRQQPGQSLTLIATANQGSEATYESGFVIDKFPISRPNLTFSTLTVSNMSPEDSSIYLCSEHGLGNAEAFFGQGTRLTVV.

V gene TRBV19 combines with J gene TRBJ2-3; the match to TRBD2 covers 8 bases. The CDR3 has 14 amino acids. With 6 bases clipped from V and 1 base from J, the junction kept 3 bases outside the gene matches. Per germline, CDR1 LNHDA and CDR2 SQIVND (reference sequence). The CDR3 reads CASRVTSGTDTQYF. The CDR3, as DNA: TGTGCCAGTAGGGTGACTAGCGGCACAGATACGCAGTATTTT. The full variable domain, with the rest looked up from reference TRBV19 and TRBJ2-3, is DGGITQSPKYLFRKEGQNVTLSCEQNLNHDAMYWYRQDPGQGLRLIYYSQIVNDFQKGDIAEGYSVSREKKESFPLTVTSAQKNPTAFYLCASRVTSGTDTQYFGPGTRLTVL.

This CDR3 is CASSYSIGAEQFF. The CDR3 region has the DNA TGTGCCAGCAGTTACTCGATAGGGGCTGAGCAGTTCTTC. The chain has TRBV6-6 and TRBJ2-1, with a possible D match to TRBD1 (5 bases). The V gene's germline CDR1 is MNHNY and CDR2 SVGAGI (reference sequence). Trimming removed 0 bases from V and 9 bases from J, with 9 bases in between. The length of the CDR3 is 13 residues.

The chain employs TRBV30 and TRBJ1-1, with TRBD1 matching 8 bases. The CDR3 spans 14 residues. V was pared by 5 bases and J by 5 bases, with 10 bases of the junction left unmatched. From germline, CDR1 is GTSNPN and CDR2 SVGIG (reference sequence). This CDR3 reads CAWDQQGGGTEAFF. CDR3 DNA: TGTGCCTGGGATCAACAGGGGGGAGGGACTGAAGCTTTCTTT.

The chain combines TRBV5-1 with TRBJ1-1, with a possible D match to TRBD1 (6 bases). Trimming removed 0 bases at V and 1 base at J, with 7 bases between. This CDR3 region has 14 residues. CDR1 is SGHRS, CDR2 YFSETQ, per germline. For the CDR3, the DNA is TGCGCCAGCAGCTTGGCGGGGGCGAACACTGAAGCTTTCTTT. As protein: CASSLAGANTEAFF.

The J gene is TRBJ2-7, the V gene TRBV10-3, with D tentatively TRBD1 (5 bases). Trimming stripped 7 bases from V and 1 base from J, with 17 bases between. The V gene's germline CDR1 is ENHRY and CDR2 SYGVKD. This CDR3 spans 15 amino acids. The CDR3 protein is CAITTDRGESYEQYF. For the CDR3, the DNA is TGTGCCATCACCACCGATAGGGGTGAATCCTACGAGCAGTACTTC.

The rearrangement uses TRBV6-5 and TRBJ1-6; 8 positions match TRBD1. CDR1 MNHEY and CDR2 SVGAGI come from the germline V gene. The CDR3 has 14 residues. The V gene end was trimmed by 2 bases and the J gene end by 6 bases; junction bases not matched to a gene: 0. The CDR3 DNA reads TGTGCCAGCAGTTACGACAGGGGTAATTCACCCCTCCACTTT. Protein product: CASSYDRGNSPLHF.

As regards this clone: Within the sample, other DNA sequences also encode this same CDR3. The CDR3 protein is CSVDSGANVLTF. Written as DNA, the CDR3 is TGCAGCGTTGATTCTGGGGCCAACGTCCTGACTTTC. The chain combines TRBV29-1 with TRBJ2-6, with D unresolved. Germline-derived CDR1 and CDR2 are SQVTM and ANQGSEA. The CDR3 sequence is 12 residues long. V lost 3 bases and J lost 1, with 1 base in between. Full variable domain (outside the CDR3, taken from reference TRBV29-1 and TRBJ2-6): SAVISQKPSRDICQRGTSLTIQCQVDSQVTMMFWYRQQPGQSLTLIATANQGSEATYESGFVIDKFPISRPNLTFSTLTVSNMSPEDSSIYLCSVDSGANVLTFGAGSRLTVL.

This clone has just one count. The DNA of the CDR3 is TGCGCCAGCAGCCAAGATCTGGGACTAGGGGACAATGAGCAGTTCTTC. It is translated as CASSQDLGLGDNEQFF. The chain couples TRBV4-3 to TRBJ2-1; 8 positions match TRBD2. The V segment lost 0 bases and the J segment 5 bases; nucleotides outside the gene matches: 6. Per germline, CDR1 LGHNA and CDR2 YSLEER. The CDR3 is 16 residues long.

This clone was found a few times. The CDR3 protein is CASSLGVQETQYF. The CDR3 DNA follows: TGCGCCAGCAGCTTGGGAGTTCAAGAGACCCAGTACTTC. V usage is TRBV5-1 and J usage is TRBJ2-5, with D uncertain. This CDR3 is built from 13 residues. Trimming shortened V by 0 bases and J by 2 bases, and 5 bases separated the two germline ends. Germline CDR1 is SGHRS and CDR2 is YFSETQ.

V is TRBV5-1 and J is TRBJ1-4, with a tentative D call TRBD1 (6 bases). V was trimmed by 3 bases and J by 0 bases, leaving 9 bases between them. In germline, CDR1 is SGHRS, CDR2 YFSETQ. The CDR3 totals 15 residues. The CDR3: CASSYTGSTNEKLFF. The CDR3 DNA is TGCGCCAGCAGCTACACAGGGTCAACTAATGAAAAACTGTTTTTT.

This chain links TRBV9 with TRBJ1-1; D not certain. In germline, CDR1 is SGDLS, CDR2 YYNGEE. This CDR3 is 12 amino acids long. Deletions cut 4 bases from V and 3 bases from J, with 7 bases between. CDR3 residues: CASSTSHTEAFF. CDR3 nucleotides: TGTGCCAGCAGCACCTCACACACTGAAGCTTTCTTT.

In DNA form, the CDR3 reads TGTGCCAGCAGCTTCGGGAGCATGAACACTGAAGCTTTCTTT. As protein: CASSFGSMNTEAFF. This chain connects TRBV7-2 to TRBJ1-1, with D uncertain. This CDR3 region has 14 residues. Germline values: CDR1 SGHTA, CDR2 FQGNSA. V gave up 3 bases and J gave up 0 bases, with 8 bases separating them.

The gene calls are TRBV5-1 and TRBJ1-5; D gene unclear. There are 13 residues in the CDR3. CDR1 is SGHRS and CDR2 is YFSETQ in the germline V gene. With 0 bases removed from V and 6 bases from J, the gap between germline ends came to 7 bases. The CDR3 is CASSLVEGQPQHF. The CDR3 bases are TGCGCCAGCAGCTTGGTGGAGGGTCAGCCCCAGCATTTT.

CDR3 sequence (DNA): TGCAGCGTTGTCGGGGGTCTTGGTGAAAAACTGTTTTTT. Its protein is CSVVGGLGEKLFF. This rearrangement joins TRBV29-1 to TRBJ1-4; a weak D match, TRBD1 (5 bases). CDR1 is SQVTM and CDR2 is ANQGSEA in the germline V gene. The V end was cut by 4 bases, the J end by 7 bases, with 13 bases between. The CDR3 length is 13 residues.